What follows are 9 T cell receptor beta chains derived from one specimen sequenced in a study of T cells in localized non-small cell lung cancer. The data were produced by immunoSEQ multiplex PCR, yet TCRdb's version contains in-frame clones alone and is incomplete. The sample records under 75,000 clones, 80% to 90% being singletons. The material was peripheral blood, obtained before any cancer treatment. The origin of the receptors is a male donor aged 60 or older with stage III squamous cell lung carcinoma.

The rearrangement joins TRBV5-1 to TRBJ2-7; no reliable D call. CDR3 size: 14 residues. Germline V lookup: CDR1 SGHRS, CDR2 YFSETQ. The V end was cut by 1 base, the J end by 0 bases, with 8 bases between. This CDR3 is CASSLLGSSYEQYF. The DNA for the CDR3 is TGCGCCAGCAGCTTGCTTGGCAGCTCCTACGAGCAGTACTTC.

The genes are TRBV5-4 and TRBJ1-1; the D is unclear. Germline V gene sequence: CDR1 SGHNT, CDR2 YYREEE (reference sequence). The V gene lost 2 bases and the J gene lost 1 base, with 12 bases spanning the gap. The CDR3 length is 15 residues. The CDR3 DNA sequence: TGTGCCAGCAGCTTAAACGGGAAAGGGAACACTGAAGCTTTCTTT. Residues: CASSLNGKGNTEAFF.

The chain has TRBV19 and TRBJ2-1; the D call may be TRBD1 or TRBD2 (6 bases each). CDR1 is LNHDA and CDR2 is SQIVND in the germline V gene (reference sequence). CDR3 length: 15 amino acids. V lost 1 base to trimming and J lost 5 bases, with 12 bases between them. This chain's CDR3 is CASSIGSGAHNEQFF. The CDR3 DNA reads TGTGCCAGTAGTATAGGTTCGGGGGCCCACAATGAGCAGTTCTTC.

The chain recombines TRBV28 with TRBJ2-4; no clear D. Trimming removed 10 bases at V and 0 bases at J, with 7 bases between. CDR3 length equals 12 residues. Germline V lookup: CDR1 MDHEN, CDR2 SYDVKM. The CDR3 DNA follows: TGTGCCACCCAGAGAGCCAAAAACATTCAGTACTTC. Translation gives CATQRAKNIQYF. Based on the CDR3 plus reference TRBV28 and TRBJ2-4, the full variable domain is DVKVTQSSRYLVKRTGEKVFLECVQDMDHENMFWYRQDPGLGLRLIYFSYDVKMKEKGDIPEGYSVSREKKERFSLILESASTNQTSMYLCATQRAKNIQYFGAGTRLSVL.

V is TRBV7-9 and J is TRBJ1-4, with TRBD1 matching over 9 bases. The CDR3 sequence is 14 residues long. The germline V gene encodes CDR1 SEHNR and CDR2 FQNEAQ (reference sequence). After removal of 5 bases from V and 4 bases from J, the junction contained 2 bases not matched to a gene. CDR3 sequence (DNA): TGTGCCAGCAGCCGGGACAGGGATAATGAAAAACTGTTTTTT. Translation: CASSRDRDNEKLFF.

DNA for the CDR3: TGTGCCAGCAGCGTAGGGGGGAAGGAGACCCAGTACTTC. Translated: CASSVGGKETQYF. V and J are TRBV7-2 and TRBJ2-5, with D perhaps TRBD1 or TRBD2 (6 bases each). The length of the CDR3 is 13 residues. V lost 5 bases and J 5 bases, leaving 12 bases between the germline ends. Germline CDR1 SGHTA, CDR2 FQGNSA.

The rearrangement links TRBV19 to TRBJ2-3; 8 bases match TRBD1. With 8 bases clipped from V and 3 bases from J, the junction kept 7 bases outside the gene matches. This CDR3 comprises 14 residues. From germline, CDR1 is LNHDA and CDR2 SQIVND (reference sequence). CDR3 protein: CASSDRAETDTQYF. In DNA, the CDR3 is TGTGCCAGTTCGGACAGGGCTGAGACAGATACGCAGTATTTT.

This chain links TRBV6-5 with TRBJ2-3; 8 nucleotides match TRBD2. V lost 5 bases to trimming and J lost 4 bases; unmatched junction nucleotides: 5. Per germline, CDR1 MNHEY and CDR2 SVGAGI. The CDR3 has 14 amino acids. The DNA for the CDR3 is TGTGCCAGCAGTCTCAGCGGGGGTGCAGATACGCAGTATTTT. Amino acid sequence: CASSLSGGADTQYF.

J is TRBJ1-6 and V is TRBV7-2; weak D call: TRBD1 (6 bases). Deletions cut 5 bases from V and 10 bases from J, with 21 bases between. The length of the CDR3 is 16 residues. CDR1 is SGHTA, CDR2 FQGNSA, per germline. The CDR3 is CASSPRAAGAGSPLHF. The CDR3 DNA reads TGTGCCAGCAGCCCTAGAGCCGCGGGGGCGGGGTCACCCCTCCACTTT. The full variable domain, completed using reference TRBV7-2 and TRBJ1-6, is GAGVSQSPSNKVTEKGKDVELRCDPISGHTALYWYRQSLGQGLEFLIYFQGNSAPDKSGLPSDRFSAERTGGSVSTLTIQRTQQEDSAVYLCASSPRAAGAGSPLHFGNGTRLTVT.